This T cell receptor (beta chain) was recorded in a study of preoperative IRX-2 immunotherapy in early breast cancer. This clone has only a few counts. V was shortened by 6 bases and J by 3 bases, with 11 bases between the two germline ends. Germline V gene data show CDR1 as MNHGY and CDR2 as SAAAGT. CDR3 length: 13 amino acids. Treatment here: preoperative locoregional IRX-2 cytokine immunotherapy. Patients received preoperative, locoregional IRX-2 cytokine immunotherapy in a phase Ib study. Profiled with immunoSEQ multiplex PCR; TCRdb holds only in-frame clones, not every one. The data contain around 2,200 clones, under 70% of them singletons.

The source material was tumor tissue, sampled before IRX-2 immunotherapy. The rearrangement uses TRBV6-8 and TRBJ1-1; a weak D match, TRBD1 (5 bases). This receptor was taken from a human donor with breast cancer. In DNA, the CDR3 is TGTGCCAGCAGGGGAGGGGTCGACACTGAAGCTTTCTTT. Protein product: CASRGGVDTEAFF.